This TCR beta chain was identified during a study of control samples from healthy donors and cancer patients. Data came from immunoSEQ multiplex PCR; TCRdb stores just in-frame clones and leaves some out. The sample holds about 67,000 clones, over 75% seen once. The receptor was isolated from a woman aged 45-59 years with head and neck cancer. Material: PBMCs.

Here the CDR3 reads CASSWGGQGRLGPQHF. The CDR3 DNA is TGTGCCAGCAGCTGGGGGGGACAGGGTCGTTTGGGGCCCCAGCATTTT. V is TRBV5-6 and J is TRBJ1-5; 9 positions agree with TRBD1. The CDR3 spans 16 residues. V lost 3 bases and J lost 9; bases outside the gene matches: 13. The germline gives CDR1 SGHDT, CDR2 YYEEEE. Looking up the rest from reference TRBV5-6 and TRBJ1-5 gives the full variable domain: DAGVTQSPTHLIKTRGQQVTLRCSPKSGHDTVSWYQQALGQGPQFIFQYYEEEERQRGNFPDRFSGHQFPNYSSELNVNALLLGDSALYLCASSWGGQGRLGPQHFGDGTRLSIL.